A selection of T cell receptor beta chains follows, all from one sample in a study of cytomegalovirus exposure and HLA in healthy donors. This table comes from immunoSEQ multiplex PCR, and its TCRdb copy is limited to in-frame clones, with some not included. The sample has over 100,000 clones, approximately 87% seen once. The sequenced sample was PBMCs. These receptors came from a man aged 40-49 years in good health and CMV-seronegative. The CDR3 runs from the conserved cysteine through the conserved F or W. D genes are given only for firm matches. The size of a clone is reported for some rows only, either as once, few or many, or as a class for expanded clones.

d_call	v_call	j_call	clone_size	cdr3_aa	cdr3_nt
-	TRBV11-2	TRBJ2-7	once	CASSLTNYEQYF	TGTGCCAGCAGCTTGACTAACTACGAGCAGTACTTC
TRBD1	TRBV5-1	TRBJ1-5	-	CASSRRDRGNNQPQHF	TGCGCCAGCAGCCGCCGGGACAGGGGAAACAATCAGCCCCAGCATTTT
-	TRBV7-6	TRBJ2-1	-	CASSFQQGSYNEQFF	TGTGCCAGCAGCTTCCAACAGGGATCCTACAATGAGCAGTTCTTC
-	TRBV19	TRBJ1-2	-	CASSIAQSVGYTF	TGTGCCAGTAGTATAGCCCAGAGCGTTGGCTACACCTTC
TRBD2	TRBV7-9	TRBJ2-1	-	CASSLSTSGGYNEQFF	TGTGCCAGCAGCTTATCCACTAGCGGGGGATACAATGAGCAGTTCTTC
-	TRBV6-1	TRBJ2-4	-	CASSPRLAIDIQYF	TGTGCCAGCAGCCCCCGGCTAGCGATTGACATTCAGTACTTC
-	TRBV13	TRBJ2-3	-	CASSLADSSTDTQYF	TGTGCCAGCAGCTTGGCGGATTCTAGCACAGATACGCAGTATTTT
-	TRBV7-9	TRBJ1-6	-	CASSLFNSPLHF	TGTGCCAGCAGCCTTTTCAATTCACCCCTCCACTTT
TRBD1	TRBV29-1	TRBJ2-2	once	CSGGQGQGGELFF	TGCAGCGGGGGACAGGGGCAGGGCGGGGAGCTGTTTTTT
-	TRBV7-2	TRBJ2-5	-	CASSLEPQETQYF	TGTGCCAGCAGCTTAGAGCCCCAAGAGACCCAGTACTTC
TRBD1	TRBV7-2	TRBJ2-3	once	CASSPNRGLSTDTQYF	TGTGCCAGCAGCCCCAACAGGGGGCTTAGCACAGATACGCAGTATTTT
TRBD2	TRBV7-2	TRBJ2-2	once	CASSWTSGGSNTGELFF	TGTGCCAGCAGCTGGACTAGCGGGGGGTCGAACACCGGGGAGCTGTTTTTT
TRBD2	TRBV19	TRBJ2-1	-	CASSLVAGGPDGYNEQFF	TGTGCCAGTAGTCTGGTAGCGGGAGGGCCTGACGGCTACAATGAGCAGTTCTTC
TRBD2	TRBV7-8	TRBJ2-7	-	CASSSAAGGEQYF	TGTGCCAGCAGCTCCGCCGCGGGGGGCGAGCAGTACTTC
-	TRBV5-4	TRBJ2-7	once	CASSLGFRTVASYEQYF	TGTGCCAGCAGCTTGGGCTTCCGGACAGTAGCGTCCTACGAGCAGTACTTC
TRBD2	TRBV18	TRBJ2-7	few	CASSRQLAGDNEQYF	TGTGCCAGCTCACGCCAACTAGCGGGAGACAACGAGCAGTACTTC
TRBD1	TRBV28	TRBJ2-7	-	CASISGRGREQYF	TGTGCCAGCATCTCAGGCAGGGGGCGCGAGCAGTACTTC
-	TRBV5-6	TRBJ2-5	once	CASSLIRGQETQYF	TGTGCCAGCAGCTTAATCCGGGGGCAAGAGACCCAGTACTTC
TRBD1	TRBV10-3	TRBJ1-4	once	CAISGSAGGNEKLFF	TGTGCCATCAGTGGGTCGGCAGGGGGTAATGAAAAACTGTTTTTT
-	TRBV18	TRBJ2-7	-	CASSPRQSYEQYF	TGTGCCAGCTCACCACGACAGTCCTACGAGCAGTACTTC
-	TRBV28	TRBJ1-2	-	CASTGPRQGNYGYTF	TGTGCCAGCACCGGCCCCCGGCAGGGGAACTATGGCTACACCTTC
-	TRBV2	TRBJ1-1	-	CASSALGALSTEAFF	TGTGCCAGCAGTGCTTTGGGAGCACTGAGCACTGAAGCTTTCTTT
-	TRBV7-7	TRBJ2-7	-	CASSLAPSNEQYF	TGTGCTAGCAGCTTAGCCCCTTCTAACGAGCAGTACTTC